This TCR beta chain was observed in a study of memory B cells and T cells in multiple sclerosis. Study-wide results and caveats: Shared clonotype counts depended on differing compartment clone-set sizes and were normalized.

Separate sequencing covered autoproliferating (CFSE-dim) and non-proliferating (CFSE-high) T cells from stimulus-free culture. Cultures began with about 50 million CFSE-labeled PBMCs, unstimulated for 7 to 8 days, with replicate wells pooled. PBMCs were labeled with roughly 0.49 uM CFSE and cultured without exogenous stimuli. Using immunoSEQ multiplex PCR, the repertoire was profiled, and TCRdb retains in-frame clones only, with some absent. This sample has around 50,000 clones, with about 80% found just once. About this clone itself: Its antigen is not known.

CDR3 length: 13 residues. V was pared by 7 bases and J by 2 bases, with 10 bases between. Germline assignment: CDR1 MDHEN and CDR2 SYDVKM. The sample comprised PBMCs from blood kept in culture. The chain has TRBV28 and TRBJ2-3, with a weak D call TRBD1 (5 bases). This receptor was taken from a human donor with multiple sclerosis. The CDR3 DNA is TGTGCCAGCAATACAGGCGCCACAGATACGCAGTATTTT. Translating gives CASNTGATDTQYF.